The next 15 T cell receptor beta chains were all read from a single sample in a study of graft-versus-host responses after intestinal transplantation. These TCRs' antigens remain unknown. Using immunoSEQ multiplex PCR, the repertoire was profiled, and TCRdb retains in-frame clones only, with some absent. Of about 86,000 clones in the sample, 88% were seen once. Sequences were derived from unstimulated CD4+ T cells sorted from spleen or lymph node cells, sampled before transplant. These receptors were taken from a human donor who was the organ donor for an intestinal transplant.

The J gene is TRBJ2-3, the V gene TRBV5-1; 13 nucleotides line up with TRBD2. Per the germline V gene, CDR1 is SGHRS and CDR2 is YFSETQ. The CDR3 sequence is 14 residues long. With 5 bases clipped from V and 5 bases from J, the junction kept 2 bases outside the gene matches. The CDR3 loop is CASRLAGGLDTQYF. The CDR3 DNA follows: TGCGCCAGCAGACTAGCGGGGGGGTTAGATACGCAGTATTTT.

V gene TRBV28 combines with J gene TRBJ1-5, with 9 bases matching TRBD1. From germline, CDR1 is MDHEN and CDR2 SYDVKM. Trimming cost V 6 bases and J 4 bases; bases outside gene matches: 7. This CDR3 is built from 15 residues. In DNA, the CDR3 is TGTGCCAGCAGATTTACCGGGACAGGGAATCAGCCCCAGCATTTT. Amino acids: CASRFTGTGNQPQHF.

This clone was seen only a few times. The J gene is TRBJ1-2, the V gene TRBV5-6, with unresolved D. The V gene lost 0 bases and the J gene lost 7 bases, with 7 bases spanning the gap. The CDR3 covers 12 residues. CDR1 and CDR2 from the germline V gene are SGHDT and YYEEEE. CDR3 loop: CASSLVSLGYTF. Written as DNA, the CDR3 is TGTGCCAGCAGCTTGGTATCTCTTGGCTACACCTTC.

The gene calls are TRBV5-1 and TRBJ2-5; 7 bases match TRBD2. The CDR3 is 16 amino acids. CDR1 and CDR2 from the germline V gene are SGHRS and YFSETQ. The V and J ends lost 5 bases and 0 bases, in that order; junction bases with no gene match: 10. CDR3 in DNA: TGCGCCAGCAGATCAGGGTCGAGCGGGAACCAAGAGACCCAGTACTTC. Encoded protein: CASRSGSSGNQETQYF.

This clone was detected once. The chain couples TRBV7-2 to TRBJ1-2; D gene ambiguous. Trimming removed 5 bases at V and 5 bases at J, with 12 bases between. Looked up from germline, CDR1 is SGHTA and CDR2 is FQGNSA. The CDR3 extends over 13 amino acids. DNA for the CDR3: TGTGCCAGCAGCGTGGACCGCGGGTATGGCTACACCTTC. Its translation is CASSVDRGYGYTF.

This chain connects TRBV5-4 to TRBJ2-5, with D possibly matching TRBD1 (5 bases). This CDR3 spans 17 amino acids. The germline V gene has CDR1 SGHNT and CDR2 YYREEE (reference sequence). Deletions cut 0 bases from V and 5 bases from J, with 20 bases between. CDR3 region: CASSLGPMDGAPETQYF. The CDR3 DNA follows: TGTGCCAGCAGCTTGGGGCCCATGGATGGGGCGCCGGAGACCCAGTACTTC.

The chain uses TRBV4-3 and TRBJ2-1, with D unclear. Germline CDR1 reads LGHNA; CDR2 reads YSLEER. Trimming took 0 bases from V and 10 from J, leaving 10 bases between them. CDR3 length: 13 residues. The CDR3 DNA sequence: TGCGCCAGCAGCCAAGACATTTTGGAGGAGCAGTTCTTC. It translates to CASSQDILEEQFF.

This clone has just one count. The chain recombines TRBV9 with TRBJ2-1; a possible D gene is TRBD2 (6 bases). The CDR3 is 16 residues long. V was cut by 4 bases and J by 2 bases, with 16 bases left in between. In germline, CDR1 is SGDLS, CDR2 YYNGEE. CDR3 in DNA: TGTGCCAGCAGCCTGACGACGGGGGTGACCTACAATGAGCAGTTCTTC. Protein: CASSLTTGVTYNEQFF.

The chain uses TRBV27 and TRBJ2-1; 7 bases match TRBD2. Germline CDR1 reads MNHEY; CDR2 reads SMNVEV (reference sequence). The CDR3 contains 14 residues. The trim removed 3 bases at V and 3 bases at J, leaving 2 bases unmatched. The CDR3, as DNA: TGTGCCAGCAGTTTGGAGCGGGGCTACAATGAGCAGTTCTTC. This gives the protein CASSLERGYNEQFF.

The V gene is TRBV20-1, the J gene TRBJ1-2; D is uncertain. Trimming left V 3 bases short and J 4 bases short, with 6 bases between. Germline V gene lookup returns CDR1 DFQATT and CDR2 SNEGSKA (reference sequence). This CDR3 contains 11 residues. CDR3 bases: TGCAGTGCTAGTAACAGCTATGGCTACACCTTC. This gives the protein CSASNSYGYTF.

The V gene is TRBV5-1, the J gene TRBJ1-5, with D possibly being TRBD1 (5 bases). V dropped 4 bases and J dropped 5 bases, with 13 bases sitting between them. Germline assignment: CDR1 SGHRS and CDR2 YFSETQ. The CDR3 is 14 amino acids. In DNA form, the CDR3 reads TGCGCCAGCAGCCCCGGGACGGGAGATCAGCCCCAGCATTTT. Its protein is CASSPGTGDQPQHF.

The rearrangement links TRBV7-2 to TRBJ1-5, with D perhaps matching TRBD1 (5 bases). Germline lookup yields CDR1 SGHTA and CDR2 FQGNSA. Trimming stripped 2 bases from V and 2 bases from J, with 10 bases between. This CDR3 has 15 amino acids. The DNA for the CDR3 is TGTGCCAGCAGCTTATGGGGCGTCGGCAATCAGCCCCAGCATTTT. It translates to CASSLWGVGNQPQHF.

V is TRBV4-1 and J is TRBJ2-3; D is ambiguous. CDR1 and CDR2 (germline): MGHRA, YSYEKL. V shed 3 bases and J shed 4 bases, with 11 bases lying between them. The length of the CDR3 is 14 residues. The CDR3 nucleotides are TGCGCCAGCAGCCAGTCGCGGTCCGCAGATACGCAGTATTTT. It encodes CASSQSRSADTQYF.

The chain links TRBV28 to TRBJ2-3; 11 positions match TRBD2. Germline V gene lookup returns CDR1 MDHEN and CDR2 SYDVKM. This CDR3 has 16 amino acids. V shed 6 bases and J 3 bases; nucleotides not matched to a gene: 8. The CDR3 sequence is CASSQTSGTRTDTQYF. DNA for the CDR3: TGTGCCAGCAGCCAGACTAGCGGGACGAGGACAGATACGCAGTATTTT.

The CDR3 region is CASSQGRVNEKLFF. As DNA, the CDR3 is TGCGCCAGCAGCCAAGGCCGGGTTAATGAAAAACTGTTTTTT. The genes are TRBV4-1 and TRBJ1-4; D not certain. The V and J ends lost 1 base and 4 bases respectively, with 7 bases between them. This CDR3 is 14 amino acids long. In germline, CDR1 is MGHRA, CDR2 YSYEKL.